This is a list of T cell receptor beta chains from one sample in a study of CD8+ T cells in alopecia areata. Repertoires were generated with immunoSEQ multiplex PCR, while TCRdb's copy carries only in-frame clones and drops some. Counted here are 200,000 to 250,000 clones, around three fifths occurring once; the ten biggest clones make up roughly 4.2%. Material: CD4+ T cells sorted from blood, obtained at week 4, from a patient treated with tofacitinib. The receptor set was obtained from a human donor with alopecia areata. The CDR3 runs from the conserved cysteine through the conserved F or W. A D gene is named only where the DNA matches it firmly. Expanded clones get a size class; other rows say once, few or many, or leave the size out.

CDR3: CSVADSNQPQHF; DNA: TGCAGCGTTGCTGACAGCAATCAGCCCCAGCATTTT; size: -; length: 12; V: TRBV29-1; J: TRBJ1-5; D: -
CDR3: CSARGQGADEQYF; DNA: TGCAGCGCCCGAGGGCAGGGGGCGGACGAGCAGTACTTC; size: few; length: 13; V: TRBV29-1; J: TRBJ2-7; D: TRBD1
CDR3: CASSRDRAHYGYTF; DNA: TGTGCCAGCAGCCGCGACAGGGCACACTATGGCTACACCTTC; size: -; length: 14; V: TRBV11-2; J: TRBJ1-2; D: TRBD1
CDR3: CSVDSGVMVTEAFF; DNA: TGCAGCGTTGATTCGGGGGTAATGGTCACTGAAGCTTTCTTT; size: -; length: 14; V: TRBV29-1; J: TRBJ1-1; D: -
CDR3: CATSRDWTAQETQYF; DNA: TGTGCCACCAGCAGAGATTGGACAGCCCAAGAGACCCAGTACTTC; size: few; length: 15; V: TRBV15; J: TRBJ2-5; D: -
CDR3: CSVKQGRDQPQHF; DNA: TGCAGCGTCAAACAGGGGAGGGATCAGCCCCAGCATTTT; size: -; length: 13; V: TRBV29-1; J: TRBJ1-5; D: TRBD1
CDR3: CSVGQGNQPQHF; DNA: TGCAGCGTCGGGCAGGGGAATCAGCCCCAGCATTTT; size: -; length: 12; V: TRBV29-1; J: TRBJ1-5; D: -
CDR3: CASSPRQGVNQPQHF; DNA: TGTGCCAGCAGTCCCCGACAGGGAGTCAACCAGCCCCAGCATTTT; size: many; length: 15; V: TRBV27; J: TRBJ1-5; D: TRBD1
CDR3: CASSVTYEQYF; DNA: TGTGCCAGCAGTGTCACCTACGAGCAGTACTTC; size: -; length: 11; V: TRBV2; J: TRBJ2-7; D: -
CDR3: CATSQGPSSYNEQFF; DNA: TGTGCCACCAGCCAGGGACCGAGCTCCTACAATGAGCAGTTCTTC; size: -; length: 15; V: TRBV15; J: TRBJ2-1; D: -
CDR3: CASSLAGGLDEQFF; DNA: TGTGCCAGCAGCTTAGCGGGGGGGCTTGATGAGCAGTTCTTC; size: -; length: 14; V: TRBV7-2; J: TRBJ2-1; D: -
CDR3: CASSTLGNTGELFF; DNA: TGTGCCAGCAGCACACTAGGGAACACCGGGGAGCTGTTTTTT; size: few; length: 14; V: TRBV14; J: TRBJ2-2; D: -
CDR3: CASSQVWSSGHDTQYF; DNA: TGTGCCAGCAGCCAAGTCTGGTCTAGCGGACATGATACGCAGTATTTT; size: few; length: 16; V: TRBV7-2; J: TRBJ2-3; D: TRBD2
CDR3: CSTRPQETQYF; DNA: TGCAGCACGCGCCCACAAGAGACCCAGTACTTC; size: -; length: 11; V: TRBV29-1; J: TRBJ2-5; D: -
CDR3: CAWSVGVDYGYTF; DNA: TGTGCCTGGAGTGTAGGGGTAGATTATGGCTACACCTTC; size: -; length: 13; V: TRBV30; J: TRBJ1-2; D: -
CDR3: CASSPTGANVLTF; DNA: TGCGCCAGCAGCCCTACCGGGGCCAACGTCCTGACTTTC; size: -; length: 13; V: TRBV5-1; J: TRBJ2-6; D: -
CDR3: CASSLAGAGGQETQYF; DNA: TGCGCCAGCAGCTTGGCCGGAGCGGGGGGTCAAGAGACCCAGTACTTC; size: -; length: 16; V: TRBV5-1; J: TRBJ2-5; D: TRBD2
CDR3: CASSETSGGASYNEQFF; DNA: TGTGCCAGCAGTGAAACTAGCGGGGGGGCTTCGTACAATGAGCAGTTCTTC; size: -; length: 17; V: TRBV25-1; J: TRBJ2-1; D: TRBD2
CDR3: CASSVSGAEAFF; DNA: TGTGCCAGCAGCGTCTCCGGGGCTGAAGCTTTCTTT; size: -; length: 12; V: TRBV9; J: TRBJ1-1; D: -
CDR3: CASSSAMLRTDTQYF; DNA: TGTGCCAGCAGTTCAGCCATGTTAAGAACAGATACGCAGTATTTT; size: few; length: 15; V: TRBV27; J: TRBJ2-3; D: -
CDR3: CASSWDRPGANVLTF; DNA: TGCGCCAGCAGCTGGGACAGACCTGGGGCCAACGTCCTGACTTTC; size: -; length: 15; V: TRBV5-1; J: TRBJ2-6; D: TRBD1
CDR3: CATSREENLPNEKLFF; DNA: TGTGCCACCAGCAGAGAAGAGAACCTTCCTAATGAAAAACTGTTTTTT; size: once; length: 16; V: TRBV15; J: TRBJ1-4; D: -
CDR3: CASSRPGTSGLNEQFF; DNA: TGTGCCAGCAGTCGACCTGGGACTAGCGGGCTCAATGAGCAGTTCTTC; size: -; length: 16; V: TRBV6-6; J: TRBJ2-1; D: TRBD2
CDR3: CAWRAAGLYEQYF; DNA: TGTGCCTGGAGGGCCGCGGGTCTCTACGAGCAGTACTTC; size: -; length: 13; V: TRBV30; J: TRBJ2-7; D: -
CDR3: CASSQEVRWNTEAFF; DNA: TGCGCCAGCAGCCAAGAAGTACGTTGGAACACTGAAGCTTTCTTT; size: -; length: 15; V: TRBV4-3; J: TRBJ1-1; D: -
CDR3: CASSDPGRGLNTEAFF; DNA: TGTGCCAGCAGTGATCCTGGACGGGGACTGAACACTGAAGCTTTCTTT; size: once; length: 16; V: TRBV6-4; J: TRBJ1-1; D: -
CDR3: CASSYSGQGGSYGYTF; DNA: TGTGCCAGCAGTTACTCCGGACAGGGCGGAAGCTATGGCTACACCTTC; size: -; length: 16; V: TRBV6-5; J: TRBJ1-2; D: TRBD1
CDR3: CALRSVAGELFF; DNA: TGTGCCCTCCGATCGGTTGCCGGGGAGCTGTTTTTT; size: -; length: 12; V: TRBV30; J: TRBJ2-2; D: -
CDR3: CASSPQGPDYGYTF; DNA: TGTGCCAGCTCACCTCAAGGCCCAGACTATGGCTACACCTTC; size: -; length: 14; V: TRBV18; J: TRBJ1-2; D: -
CDR3: CASSQDRTKNSNQPQHF; DNA: TGTGCCAGCAGCCAAGACAGGACTAAGAATAGCAATCAGCCCCAGCATTTT; size: few; length: 17; V: TRBV4-2; J: TRBJ1-5; D: -
CDR3: CASSLTGQPQHF; DNA: TGTGCCAGCAGCTTAACCGGTCAGCCCCAGCATTTT; size: -; length: 12; V: TRBV7-2; J: TRBJ1-5; D: -
CDR3: CASSNPRAGTNTEAFF; DNA: TGTGCCAGTAGTAACCCCCGGGCAGGGACTAACACTGAAGCTTTCTTT; size: once; length: 16; V: TRBV19; J: TRBJ1-1; D: -
CDR3: CASRLLVGDYEQYF; DNA: TGTGCCAGCAGGTTACTAGTGGGGGACTACGAGCAGTACTTC; size: few; length: 14; V: TRBV7-2; J: TRBJ2-7; D: -
CDR3: CASSQEGGAANTGELFF; DNA: TGCGCCAGCAGCCAAGAGGGGGGGGCCGCGAACACCGGGGAGCTGTTTTTT; size: -; length: 17; V: TRBV4-3; J: TRBJ2-2; D: -
CDR3: CATSIGDPVLETQYF; DNA: TGTGCCACCAGCATTGGGGACCCTGTATTGGAGACCCAGTACTTC; size: -; length: 15; V: TRBV15; J: TRBJ2-5; D: -
CDR3: CASSEGGGDEKLFF; DNA: TGTGCCAGCAGTGAAGGAGGGGGCGATGAAAAACTGTTTTTT; size: -; length: 14; V: TRBV2; J: TRBJ1-4; D: TRBD1
CDR3: CASTTMSGTADTQYF; DNA: TGTGCCAGCACTACGATGTCGGGGACGGCAGATACGCAGTATTTT; size: once; length: 15; V: TRBV6-1; J: TRBJ2-3; D: -
CDR3: CASSIGGYSSNQPQHF; DNA: TGTGCCAGTAGTATCGGGGGTTATAGTAGCAATCAGCCCCAGCATTTT; size: few; length: 16; V: TRBV19; J: TRBJ1-5; D: -
CDR3: CSVVTGPLGYTF; DNA: TGCAGCGTTGTAACGGGGCCCCTTGGCTACACCTTC; size: -; length: 12; V: TRBV29-1; J: TRBJ1-2; D: -
CDR3: CASSYSSSGGRPQHF; DNA: TGTGCCAGCAGTTACTCGAGTTCTGGGGGACGGCCCCAGCATTTT; size: -; length: 15; V: TRBV6-5; J: TRBJ1-5; D: -
CDR3: CASSQTGPRQPQHF; DNA: TGTGCCAGCAGCCAGACAGGGCCCCGTCAGCCCCAGCATTTT; size: -; length: 14; V: TRBV7-2; J: TRBJ1-5; D: TRBD1
CDR3: CASTRGGLGETQYF; DNA: TGTGCCAGCACCCGGGGGGGCTTGGGGGAGACCCAGTACTTC; size: -; length: 14; V: TRBV7-2; J: TRBJ2-5; D: TRBD2
CDR3: CASSWTGGELFF; DNA: TGTGCCAGCAGCTGGACGGGCGGGGAGCTGTTTTTT; size: -; length: 12; V: TRBV5-4; J: TRBJ2-2; D: -
CDR3: CASSYEGAYEQYF; DNA: TGTGCCAGCAGTTACGAGGGGGCCTACGAGCAGTACTTC; size: once; length: 13; V: TRBV6-5; J: TRBJ2-7; D: -
CDR3: CASTGSLVNTGELFF; DNA: TGTGCCAGCACTGGGTCGCTAGTAAACACCGGGGAGCTGTTTTTT; size: -; length: 15; V: TRBV2; J: TRBJ2-2; D: -
CDR3: CASSLQGFTEAFF; DNA: TGTGCCAGCAGCTTGCAGGGTTTCACTGAAGCTTTCTTT; size: -; length: 13; V: TRBV5-4; J: TRBJ1-1; D: -
CDR3: CASSQGGEYGYTF; DNA: TGTGCCAGCAGTCAAGGGGGCGAGTATGGCTACACCTTC; size: few; length: 13; V: TRBV6-5; J: TRBJ1-2; D: TRBD1
CDR3: CASSQGTASRETQYF; DNA: TGCGCCAGCAGCCAAGGGACAGCCTCCCGAGAGACCCAGTACTTC; size: -; length: 15; V: TRBV5-1; J: TRBJ2-5; D: TRBD1
CDR3: CASSLADPSYEQYF; DNA: TGCGCCAGCAGCTTGGCGGACCCCTCCTACGAGCAGTACTTC; size: -; length: 14; V: TRBV5-1; J: TRBJ2-7; D: -
CDR3: CASSQSDRGGRGYTF; DNA: TGCGCCAGCAGCCAAAGTGACAGGGGCGGAAGGGGCTACACCTTC; size: once; length: 15; V: TRBV4-3; J: TRBJ1-2; D: TRBD1
CDR3: CATSRDSGREQFF; DNA: TGTGCCACCAGCAGAGATTCGGGGCGAGAGCAGTTCTTC; size: -; length: 13; V: TRBV15; J: TRBJ2-1; D: -
CDR3: CAWSVGGNSNQPQHF; DNA: TGTGCCTGGAGTGTTGGAGGGAACAGCAATCAGCCCCAGCATTTT; size: few; length: 15; V: TRBV30; J: TRBJ1-5; D: -